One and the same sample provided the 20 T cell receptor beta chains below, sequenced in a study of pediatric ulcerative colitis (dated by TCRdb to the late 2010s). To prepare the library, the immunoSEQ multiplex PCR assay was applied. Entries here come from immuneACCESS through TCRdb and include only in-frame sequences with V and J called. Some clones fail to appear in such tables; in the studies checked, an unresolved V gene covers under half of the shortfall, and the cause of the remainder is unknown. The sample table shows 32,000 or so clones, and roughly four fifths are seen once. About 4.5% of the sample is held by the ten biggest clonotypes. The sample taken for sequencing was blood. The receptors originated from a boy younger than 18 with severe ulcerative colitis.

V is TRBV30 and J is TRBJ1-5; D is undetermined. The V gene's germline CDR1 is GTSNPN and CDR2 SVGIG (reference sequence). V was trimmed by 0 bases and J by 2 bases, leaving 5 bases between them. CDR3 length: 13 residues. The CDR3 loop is CAWSVNGNQPQHF. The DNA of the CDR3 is TGTGCCTGGAGTGTAAATGGCAATCAGCCCCAGCATTTT.

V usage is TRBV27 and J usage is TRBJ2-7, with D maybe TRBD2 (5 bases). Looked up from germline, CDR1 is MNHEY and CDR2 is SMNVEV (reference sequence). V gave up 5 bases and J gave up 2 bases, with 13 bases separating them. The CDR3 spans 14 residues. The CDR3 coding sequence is TGTGCCAGCAGTCCTCGGACTTTAGCCTACGAGCAGTACTTC. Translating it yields CASSPRTLAYEQYF.

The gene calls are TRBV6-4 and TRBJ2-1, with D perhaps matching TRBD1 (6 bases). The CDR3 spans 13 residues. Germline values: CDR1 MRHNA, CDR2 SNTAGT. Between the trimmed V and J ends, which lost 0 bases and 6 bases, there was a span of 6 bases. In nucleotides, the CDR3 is TGTGCCAGCAGTGACTCGGACAGCAATGAGCAGTTCTTC. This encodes CASSDSDSNEQFF.

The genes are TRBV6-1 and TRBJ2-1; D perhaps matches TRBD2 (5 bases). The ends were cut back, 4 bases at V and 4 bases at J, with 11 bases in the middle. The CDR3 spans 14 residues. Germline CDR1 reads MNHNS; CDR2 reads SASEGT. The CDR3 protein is CASSALSVYNEQFF. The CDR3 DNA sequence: TGTGCCAGCAGTGCCCTTAGCGTTTACAATGAGCAGTTCTTC.

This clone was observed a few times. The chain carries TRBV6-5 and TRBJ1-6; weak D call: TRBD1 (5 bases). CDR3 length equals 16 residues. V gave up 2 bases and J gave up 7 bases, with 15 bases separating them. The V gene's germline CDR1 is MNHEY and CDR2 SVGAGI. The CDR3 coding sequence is TGTGCCAGCAGTTACCAACAGGTTGGAGGAAATTCACCCCTCCACTTT. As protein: CASSYQQVGGNSPLHF.

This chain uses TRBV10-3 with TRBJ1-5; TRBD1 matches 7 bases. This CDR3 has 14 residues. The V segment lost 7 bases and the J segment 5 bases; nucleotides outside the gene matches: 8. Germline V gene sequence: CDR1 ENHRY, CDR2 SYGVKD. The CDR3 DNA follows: TGTGCCATCAAGTCCGGGACAGTGGATCAGCCCCAGCATTTT. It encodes CAIKSGTVDQPQHF.

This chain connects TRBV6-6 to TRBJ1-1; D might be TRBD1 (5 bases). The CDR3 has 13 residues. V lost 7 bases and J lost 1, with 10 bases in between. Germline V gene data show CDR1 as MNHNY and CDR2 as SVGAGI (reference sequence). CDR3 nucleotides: TGTGCCAGCAACCAAGACAGGAACACTGAAGCTTTCTTT. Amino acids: CASNQDRNTEAFF.

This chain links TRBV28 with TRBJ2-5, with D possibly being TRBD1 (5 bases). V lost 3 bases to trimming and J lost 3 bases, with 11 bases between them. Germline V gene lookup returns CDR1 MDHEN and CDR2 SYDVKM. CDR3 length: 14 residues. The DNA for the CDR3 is TGTGCCAGCAGTTTGTGGGGCTACGAAGAGACCCAGTACTTC. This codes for CASSLWGYEETQYF.

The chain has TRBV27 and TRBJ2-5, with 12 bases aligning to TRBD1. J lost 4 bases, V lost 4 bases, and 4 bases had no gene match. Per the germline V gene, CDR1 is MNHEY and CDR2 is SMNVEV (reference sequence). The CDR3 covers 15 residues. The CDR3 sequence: CASSSGTGGVETQYF. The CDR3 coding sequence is TGTGCCAGCAGTTCCGGGACAGGGGGCGTAGAGACCCAGTACTTC.

The CDR3 sequence is CASSITGGEQYF. CDR3 sequence (DNA): TGTGCCAGCAGCATTACGGGTGGCGAGCAGTACTTC. V gene TRBV7-2 combines with J gene TRBJ2-7, with D uncertain. Trimming shortened V by 5 bases and J by 6 bases, and 11 bases separated the two germline ends. CDR3 length equals 12 residues. Germline CDR1 is SGHTA and CDR2 is FQGNSA.

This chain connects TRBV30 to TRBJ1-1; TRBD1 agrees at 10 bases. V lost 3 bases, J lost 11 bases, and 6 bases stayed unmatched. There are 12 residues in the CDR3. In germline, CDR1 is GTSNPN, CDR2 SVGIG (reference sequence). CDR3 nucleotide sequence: TGTGCCTGGAGCCATAGACAGGGGGCGGCTTTCTTT. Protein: CAWSHRQGAAFF. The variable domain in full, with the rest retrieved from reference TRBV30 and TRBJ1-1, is SQTIHQWPATLVQPVGSPLSLECTVEGTSNPNLYWYRQAAGRGLQLLFYSVGIGQISSEVPQNLSASRPQDRQFILSSKKLLLSDSGFYLCAWSHRQGAAFFGQGTRLTVV.

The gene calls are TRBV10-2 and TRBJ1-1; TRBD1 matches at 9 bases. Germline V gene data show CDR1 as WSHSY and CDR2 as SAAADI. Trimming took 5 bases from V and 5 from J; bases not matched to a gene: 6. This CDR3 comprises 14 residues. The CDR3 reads CASSQQGARTEAFF. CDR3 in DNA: TGCGCCAGCAGTCAACAGGGGGCGCGGACTGAAGCTTTCTTT.

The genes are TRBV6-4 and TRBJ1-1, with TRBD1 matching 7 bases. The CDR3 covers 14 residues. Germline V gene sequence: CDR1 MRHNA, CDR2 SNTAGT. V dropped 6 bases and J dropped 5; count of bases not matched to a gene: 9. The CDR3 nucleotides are TGTGCCAGCAGCAAAACAGGGGTTGGAACTGAAGCTTTCTTT. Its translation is CASSKTGVGTEAFF.

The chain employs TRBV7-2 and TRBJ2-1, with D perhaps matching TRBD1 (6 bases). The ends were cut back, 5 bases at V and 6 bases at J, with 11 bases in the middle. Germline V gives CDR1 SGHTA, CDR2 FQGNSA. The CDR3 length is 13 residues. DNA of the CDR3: TGTGCCAGCAGCCGAAGAGGGGGCAATGAGCAGTTCTTC. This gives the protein CASSRRGGNEQFF.

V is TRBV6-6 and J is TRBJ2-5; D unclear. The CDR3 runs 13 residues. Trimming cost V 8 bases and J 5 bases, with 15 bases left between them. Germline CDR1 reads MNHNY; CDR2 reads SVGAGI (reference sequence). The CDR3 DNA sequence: TGTGCCAGCTCATCTGGGTTGGGGGAGACCCAGTACTTC. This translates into CASSSGLGETQYF.

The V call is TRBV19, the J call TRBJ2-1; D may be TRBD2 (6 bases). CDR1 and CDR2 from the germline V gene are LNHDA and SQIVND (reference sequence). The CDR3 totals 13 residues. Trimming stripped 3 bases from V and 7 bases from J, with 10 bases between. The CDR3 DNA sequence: TGTGCCAGTAGTATGCTGGCGGGAAATGAGCAGTTCTTC. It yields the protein CASSMLAGNEQFF.

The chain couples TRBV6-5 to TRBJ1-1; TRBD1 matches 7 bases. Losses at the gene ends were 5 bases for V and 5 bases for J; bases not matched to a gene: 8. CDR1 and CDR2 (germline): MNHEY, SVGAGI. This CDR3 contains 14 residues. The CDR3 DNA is TGTGCCAGCAGTAACAGTAAGGGGGCAACTGAAGCTTTCTTT. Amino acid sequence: CASSNSKGATEAFF.

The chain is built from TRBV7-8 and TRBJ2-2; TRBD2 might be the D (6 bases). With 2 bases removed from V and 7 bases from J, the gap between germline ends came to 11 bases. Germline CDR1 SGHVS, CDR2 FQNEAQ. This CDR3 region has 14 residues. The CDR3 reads CASSLLDYSGELFF. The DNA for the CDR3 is TGTGCCAGCAGCTTATTGGACTACAGCGGGGAGCTGTTTTTT.

The CDR3 region is CASSHGETGELFF. The CDR3, as DNA: TGTGCCAGCAGCCATGGGGAGACCGGGGAGCTGTTTTTT. This chain uses TRBV14 with TRBJ2-2; perhaps TRBD2 as D (5 bases). Germline V gene sequence: CDR1 SGHDN, CDR2 FVKESK. The CDR3 covers 13 residues. Deletions cut 3 bases from V and 5 bases from J, with 7 bases between.

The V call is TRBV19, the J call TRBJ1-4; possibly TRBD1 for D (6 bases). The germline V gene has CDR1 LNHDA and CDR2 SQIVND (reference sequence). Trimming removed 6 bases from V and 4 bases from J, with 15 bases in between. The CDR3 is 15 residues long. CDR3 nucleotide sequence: TGTGCCAGTAGCCCTGGACAGTTCTTTAATGAAAAACTGTTTTTT. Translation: CASSPGQFFNEKLFF.